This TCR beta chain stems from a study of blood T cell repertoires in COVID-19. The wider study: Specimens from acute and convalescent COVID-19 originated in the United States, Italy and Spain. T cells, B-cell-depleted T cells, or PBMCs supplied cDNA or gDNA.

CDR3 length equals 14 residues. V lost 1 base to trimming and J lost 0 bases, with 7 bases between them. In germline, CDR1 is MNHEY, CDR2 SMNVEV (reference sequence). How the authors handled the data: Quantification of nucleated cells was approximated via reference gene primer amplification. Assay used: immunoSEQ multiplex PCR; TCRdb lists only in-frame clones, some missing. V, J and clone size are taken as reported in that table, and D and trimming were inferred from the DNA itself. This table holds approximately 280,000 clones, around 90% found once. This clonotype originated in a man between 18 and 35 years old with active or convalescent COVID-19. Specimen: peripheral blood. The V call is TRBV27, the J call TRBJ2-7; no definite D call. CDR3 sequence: CASSLLASSYEQYF. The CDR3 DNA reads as TGTGCCAGCAGTTTATTGGCTAGCTCCTACGAGCAGTACTTC.